The 26 T cell receptor beta chains given below trace back to one sample, sequenced in a study of siplizumab effects on memory and regulatory T cells. Sequencing was performed with immunoSEQ multiplex PCR; in TCRdb, only in-frame clones are kept and a portion is missing. The top ten hold about 2.4% of the sample, which has 100,000 or so clones, approximately 91% seen once. The specimen was CD4+ T cells sorted from blood. The origin of the receptors is a human donor in good health. Some clones in this sample may be carry-over from other donors' samples.

V is TRBV6-5 and J is TRBJ1-3; D uncertain. Germline V gene lookup returns CDR1 MNHEY and CDR2 SVGAGI. The CDR3 loop spans 14 amino acids. With 2 bases removed from V and 4 bases from J, the gap between germline ends came to 9 bases. The CDR3 protein is CASSYRSTGNTIYF. Here the CDR3 DNA reads TGTGCCAGCAGTTACCGATCAACCGGAAACACCATATATTTT.

The gene calls are TRBV11-2 and TRBJ2-7; 10 bases match TRBD2. There are 15 residues in the CDR3. The junction had 8 bases not matched to a gene; V was cut back by 5 bases and J by 4 bases. Germline V gene lookup returns CDR1 SGHAT and CDR2 FQNNGV. The DNA for the CDR3 is TGTGCCAGCAGCCGGGGGGGGACTAGCGATTACGAGCAGTACTTC. Translated: CASSRGGTSDYEQYF. Complete variable domain (other parts from reference TRBV11-2 and TRBJ2-7): EAGVAQSPRYKIIEKRQSVAFWCNPISGHATLYWYQQILGQGPKLLIQFQNNGVVDDSQLPKDRFSAERLKGVDSTLKIQPAKLEDSAVYLCASSRGGTSDYEQYFGPGTRLTVT.

The chain recombines TRBV5-1 with TRBJ2-3, with D maybe TRBD1 (5 bases). The germline gives CDR1 SGHRS, CDR2 YFSETQ. The V end lost 3 bases, the J end lost 2 bases, and 13 bases lay between the germline ends. The CDR3 has 15 amino acids. The DNA of the CDR3 is TGCGCCAGCAGCTCCAGACAGATCCCCACAGATACGCAGTATTTT. It is translated as CASSSRQIPTDTQYF.

The rearrangement uses TRBV27 and TRBJ2-1, with D perhaps being TRBD1 or TRBD2 (5 bases each). Trimming took off 5 bases at V and 3 bases at J, with 20 bases between the two ends. Germline V gene data show CDR1 as MNHEY and CDR2 as SMNVEV (reference sequence). The CDR3 has 17 amino acids. The CDR3 DNA sequence: TGTGCCAGCAGTCCCCGCCGGGGCCCAGCGAACTACAATGAGCAGTTCTTC. Its protein product is CASSPRRGPANYNEQFF.

The genes are TRBV9 and TRBJ1-3, with a tentative D call TRBD1 (5 bases). V was shortened by 4 bases and J by 0 bases, with 11 bases between the two germline ends. Germline V gives CDR1 SGDLS, CDR2 YYNGEE. This CDR3 comprises 15 residues. The CDR3 nucleotides are TGTGCCAGCAGCATACGGGACGGCTCTGGAAACACCATATATTTT. Residues: CASSIRDGSGNTIYF. Full variable domain (outside the CDR3, taken from reference TRBV9 and TRBJ1-3): DSGVTQTPKHLITATGQRVTLRCSPRSGDLSVYWYQQSLDQGLQFLIQYYNGEERAKGNILERFSAQQFPDLHSELNLSSLELGDSALYFCASSIRDGSGNTIYFGEGSWLTVV.

This chain uses TRBV13 with TRBJ2-1, with D hard to call. V lost 0 bases and J 10 bases, leaving 7 bases between the germline ends. This CDR3 comprises 12 residues. Looked up from germline, CDR1 is PRHDT and CDR2 is FYEKMQ (reference sequence). The CDR3 DNA sequence: TGTGCCAGCAGCTTAGGGCGATACGAGCAGTTCTTC. This codes for CASSLGRYEQFF.

The chain carries TRBV14 and TRBJ1-2; D ambiguous. The CDR3 extends over 15 amino acids. The V and J ends lost 1 base and 0 bases respectively, with 9 bases between them. Germline assignment: CDR1 SGHDN and CDR2 FVKESK. CDR3 nucleotides: TGTGCCAGCAGCCAAGTAAAGGGAGCTAACTATGGCTACACCTTC. Residues: CASSQVKGANYGYTF.

This clone has only a few counts. The chain links TRBV4-1 to TRBJ2-1; no clear D. Deletions cut 11 bases from V and 4 bases from J, with 30 bases between. Germline V gene sequence: CDR1 MGHRA, CDR2 YSYEKL. The CDR3 covers 18 residues. The CDR3 DNA is TGCGCCGGAGCCAGTCCCCGGGCAGCTTTAATAACTTACAATGAGCAGTTCTTC. Amino acid sequence: CAGASPRAALITYNEQFF.

The rearrangement joins TRBV5-1 to TRBJ2-3; D might be TRBD1 or TRBD2, each matching 5 bases. There are 20 residues in the CDR3. Between the trimmed V and J ends, which lost 0 bases and 2 bases, there was a span of 25 bases. Per germline, CDR1 SGHRS and CDR2 YFSETQ. The CDR3, as DNA: TGCGCCAGCAGCTTGGGTTTAGTGTTTGGGCCCCGGGGCCCCACAGATACGCAGTATTTT. Its protein product is CASSLGLVFGPRGPTDTQYF.

The chain combines TRBV7-2 with TRBJ2-1; perhaps TRBD1 as D (5 bases). The CDR3 covers 15 residues. The V and J ends lost 5 bases and 0 bases respectively, with 11 bases between them. Germline CDR1 reads SGHTA; CDR2 reads FQGNSA. The CDR3 DNA reads TGTGCCAGCAGCCCCAGGGTACGCTCCTACAATGAGCAGTTCTTC. Translated: CASSPRVRSYNEQFF.

The CDR3 here is CASSYSRQQETQYF. In nucleotides, the CDR3 is TGTGCCAGCAGTTACTCGCGACAGCAAGAGACCCAGTACTTC. This chain links TRBV6-5 with TRBJ2-5; TRBD1 might be the D (5 bases). Germline-derived CDR1 and CDR2 are MNHEY and SVGAGI. CDR3 length: 14 amino acids. Trimming removed 0 bases at V and 2 bases at J, with 7 bases between.

The chain has TRBV6-6 and TRBJ2-3; 7 bases agree with TRBD1. The CDR3 contains 16 residues. Germline V gives CDR1 MNHNY, CDR2 SVGAGI (reference sequence). Trimming removed 6 bases from V and 0 bases from J; junction bases left unmatched: 9. This chain's CDR3 is CASSPEGAASTDTQYF. The CDR3 DNA follows: TGTGCCAGCAGCCCTGAGGGGGCCGCTAGCACAGATACGCAGTATTTT.

The rearrangement links TRBV27 to TRBJ2-7; 9 nucleotides align to TRBD1. The CDR3 contains 17 residues. Germline CDR1 is MNHEY and CDR2 is SMNVEV (reference sequence). Trimming removed 3 bases from V and 0 bases from J; junction bases left unmatched: 9. The CDR3: CASSFANRGPSSYEQYF. DNA for the CDR3: TGTGCCAGCAGTTTCGCCAACAGGGGGCCGAGCTCCTACGAGCAGTACTTC.

The chain recombines TRBV5-4 with TRBJ2-1, with D perhaps TRBD2 (6 bases). The CDR3 length is 16 residues. With 5 bases removed from V and 7 bases from J, the gap between germline ends came to 22 bases. Germline V gene sequence: CDR1 SGHNT, CDR2 YYREEE (reference sequence). CDR3 region: CASSPPGTPRENEQFF. CDR3 nucleotides: TGTGCCAGCAGTCCCCCCGGGACTCCCAGGGAGAATGAGCAGTTCTTC.

This rearrangement joins TRBV9 to TRBJ2-7; D is perhaps TRBD2 (6 bases). Germline V gives CDR1 SGDLS, CDR2 YYNGEE. The CDR3 sequence is 16 residues long. V shed 0 bases and J shed 0 bases, with 13 bases lying between them. The CDR3 DNA follows: TGTGCCAGCAGCGTAGATCTGGGAGGTCGCTCCTACGAGCAGTACTTC. This gives the protein CASSVDLGGRSYEQYF.

The chain carries TRBV27 and TRBJ2-3; D is unresolved. V was cut by 1 base and J by 5 bases, with 10 bases left in between. The V gene's germline CDR1 is MNHEY and CDR2 SMNVEV (reference sequence). The CDR3 extends over 14 amino acids. The CDR3 reads CASSLWPVRDTQYF. CDR3 DNA: TGTGCCAGCAGTTTATGGCCGGTCAGAGATACGCAGTATTTT.

CDR3 coding DNA: TGTGCCAGCAGTGGACGGCAAGAGACCCAGTACTTC. This translates into CASSGRQETQYF. The rearrangement uses TRBV6-5 and TRBJ2-5; D remains ambiguous. Trimming pared 5 bases from V and 2 bases from J, leaving 6 bases between. This CDR3 spans 12 amino acids. Germline-derived CDR1 and CDR2 are MNHEY and SVGAGI.

This sequence joins TRBV7-3 and TRBJ2-2, with 9 bases identical to TRBD2. The length of the CDR3 is 18 residues. Germline V gene sequence: CDR1 SGHTA, CDR2 FQGTGA. J lost 5 bases, V lost 0 bases, and 10 bases had no gene match. This chain's CDR3 is CASSLTSVRGRATGELFF. In DNA form, the CDR3 reads TGTGCCAGCAGCTTAACGTCCGTTCGCGGGAGGGCGACCGGGGAGCTGTTTTTT.

J is TRBJ1-2 and V is TRBV14; D not resolved. Germline V lookup: CDR1 SGHDN, CDR2 FVKESK. V lost 1 base and J 4 bases, leaving 7 bases between the germline ends. CDR3 length equals 13 residues. The CDR3 loop is CASSQGYRYGYTF. The CDR3 nucleotides read TGTGCCAGCAGCCAAGGGTACCGCTATGGCTACACCTTC.

The V call is TRBV2, the J call TRBJ1-5; weak D call: TRBD1 (5 bases). This CDR3 has 16 amino acids. V was shortened by 6 bases and J by 2 bases, with 17 bases between the two germline ends. Germline V lookup: CDR1 SNHLY, CDR2 FYNNEI. CDR3: CASRDASRGGNQPQHF. The CDR3 DNA follows: TGTGCCAGCAGGGACGCCTCGAGGGGCGGCAATCAGCCCCAGCATTTT.

The V call is TRBV2, the J call TRBJ1-5, with D perhaps matching TRBD1 (6 bases). This CDR3 comprises 14 residues. Germline V gives CDR1 SNHLY, CDR2 FYNNEI. With 5 bases removed from V and 9 bases from J, the gap between germline ends came to 17 bases. CDR3 sequence reads: CASSWSGESGPQHF. The CDR3 region has the DNA TGTGCCAGCAGTTGGTCAGGGGAATCTGGGCCCCAGCATTTT. The entire variable domain, with the rest obtained from reference TRBV2 and TRBJ1-5, is as follows: EPEVTQTPSHQVTQMGQEVILRCVPISNHLYFYWYRQILGQKVEFLVSFYNNEISEKSEIFDDQFSVERPDGSNFTLKIRSTKLEDSAMYFCASSWSGESGPQHFGDGTRLSIL.

This clone was found once. The chain couples TRBV5-1 to TRBJ2-7; D gene ambiguous. There are 13 residues in the CDR3. The germline CDR1 and CDR2 sequences are SGHRS and YFSETQ. V lost 2 bases and J lost 7, with 13 bases in between. The CDR3 reads CASSFAAPQEQYF. DNA of the CDR3: TGCGCCAGCAGCTTCGCAGCCCCTCAAGAGCAGTACTTC.

To note about this clone: Additional DNA sequences in this sample encode the identical CDR3. The rearrangement joins TRBV28 to TRBJ2-7; D uncertain. This CDR3 comprises 11 residues. The germline V gene has CDR1 MDHEN and CDR2 SYDVKM. V lost 4 bases and J lost 0, with 1 base in between. This CDR3 reads CASSSSYEQYF. The CDR3 DNA follows: TGTGCCAGCAGTTCCTCCTACGAGCAGTACTTC. Supplemented by reference TRBV28 and TRBJ2-7, the full variable domain reads DVKVTQSSRYLVKRTGEKVFLECVQDMDHENMFWYRQDPGLGLRLIYFSYDVKMKEKGDIPEGYSVSREKKERFSLILESASTNQTSMYLCASSSSYEQYFGPGTRLTVT.

The V call is TRBV2, the J call TRBJ2-1; 7 bases line up with TRBD2. In germline, CDR1 is SNHLY, CDR2 FYNNEI. After removal of 7 bases from V and 8 bases from J, the junction contained 14 bases not matched to a gene. This CDR3 has 15 amino acids. DNA of the CDR3: TGTGCCAGCACGTGGGGCGGGAGTTTCTTGTATGAGCAGTTCTTC. Protein sequence: CASTWGGSFLYEQFF.

The chain uses TRBV2 and TRBJ1-5; D is unresolved. The CDR3 is 13 amino acids. V lost 3 bases and J lost 3, with 6 bases in between. The germline CDR1 and CDR2 sequences are SNHLY and FYNNEI. CDR3 DNA sequence: TGTGCCAGCAGTGACAGAAACAATCAGCCCCAGCATTTT. Translation gives CASSDRNNQPQHF.

This chain connects TRBV7-9 to TRBJ1-4, with TRBD1 as a possible D gene (5 bases). CDR1 SEHNR and CDR2 FQNEAQ come from the germline V gene (reference sequence). V gave up 5 bases and J gave up 6 bases, with 13 bases separating them. The CDR3 totals 14 residues. The CDR3 DNA reads TGTGCCAGCAGCCTGATCGTGGGGGATGAAAAACTGTTTTTT. It specifies CASSLIVGDEKLFF.